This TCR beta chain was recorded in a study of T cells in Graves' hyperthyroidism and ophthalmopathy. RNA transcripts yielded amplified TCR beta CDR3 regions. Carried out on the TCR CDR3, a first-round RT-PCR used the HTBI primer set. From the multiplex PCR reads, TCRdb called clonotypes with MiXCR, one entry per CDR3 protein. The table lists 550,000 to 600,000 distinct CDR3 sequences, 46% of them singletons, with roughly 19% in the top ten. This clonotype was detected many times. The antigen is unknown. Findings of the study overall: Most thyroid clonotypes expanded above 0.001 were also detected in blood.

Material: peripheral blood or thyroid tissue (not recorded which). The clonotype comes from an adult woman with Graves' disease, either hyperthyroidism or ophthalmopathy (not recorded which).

CDR3 residues: CASSVGGTSNSPLHF. CDR3 DNA sequence: TGTGCCAGCAGCGTAGGTGGGACATCTAATTCACCCCTCCACTTT. The V gene is TRBV9, the J gene TRBJ1-6; possible D gene TRBD1, 6 bases. Trimming stripped 0 bases from V and 6 bases from J, with 10 bases between. There are 15 residues in the CDR3. Germline assignment: CDR1 SGDLS and CDR2 YYNGEE.